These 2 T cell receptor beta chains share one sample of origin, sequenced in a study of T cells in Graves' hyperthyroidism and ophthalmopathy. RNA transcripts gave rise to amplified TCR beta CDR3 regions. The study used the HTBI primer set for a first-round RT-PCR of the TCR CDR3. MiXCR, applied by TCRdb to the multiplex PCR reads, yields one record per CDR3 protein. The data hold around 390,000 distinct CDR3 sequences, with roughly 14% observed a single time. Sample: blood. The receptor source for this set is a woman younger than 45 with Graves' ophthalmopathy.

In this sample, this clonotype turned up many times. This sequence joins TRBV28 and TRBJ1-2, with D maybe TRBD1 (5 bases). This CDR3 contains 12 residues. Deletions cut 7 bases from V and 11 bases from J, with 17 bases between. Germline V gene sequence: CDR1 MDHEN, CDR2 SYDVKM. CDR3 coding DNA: TGTGCCAGCACCACCGGGGCAAAATCTTACACCTTC. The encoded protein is CASTTGAKSYTF.

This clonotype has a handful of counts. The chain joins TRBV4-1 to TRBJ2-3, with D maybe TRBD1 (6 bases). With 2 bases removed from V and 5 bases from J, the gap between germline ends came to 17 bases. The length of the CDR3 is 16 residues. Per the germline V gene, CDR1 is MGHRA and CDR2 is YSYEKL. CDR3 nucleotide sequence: TGCGCCAGCAGCCAACTCCCAGGGGAGTTTCGAGATACGCAGTATTTT. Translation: CASSQLPGEFRDTQYF.